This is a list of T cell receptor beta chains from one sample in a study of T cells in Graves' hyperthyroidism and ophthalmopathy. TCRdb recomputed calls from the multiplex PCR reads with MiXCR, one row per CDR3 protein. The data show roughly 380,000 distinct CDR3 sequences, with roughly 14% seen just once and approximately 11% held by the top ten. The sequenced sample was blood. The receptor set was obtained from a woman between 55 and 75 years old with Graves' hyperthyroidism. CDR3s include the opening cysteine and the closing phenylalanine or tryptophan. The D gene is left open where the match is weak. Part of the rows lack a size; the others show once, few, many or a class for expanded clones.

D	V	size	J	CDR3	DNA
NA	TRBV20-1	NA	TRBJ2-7	CSARVQGSSYEQYF	TGCAGTGCTAGAGTCCAGGGGAGCTCCTACGAGCAGTACTTC
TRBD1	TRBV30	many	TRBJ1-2	CAWSVKGGLIGGYTF	TGTGCCTGGAGTGTAAAAGGGGGCCTTATAGGAGGCTACACCTTC
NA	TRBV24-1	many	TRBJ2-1	CATSDTGHSYNEQFF	TGTGCCACCAGTGATACCGGACACTCCTACAATGAGCAGTTCTTC
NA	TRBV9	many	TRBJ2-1	CASSVGRYNEQFF	TGTGCCAGCAGCGTCGGCAGATACAATGAGCAGTTCTTC
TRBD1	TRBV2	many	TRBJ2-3	CASARDRPGGIDTQYF	TGTGCCAGCGCCCGGGACAGGCCGGGTGGCATAGATACGCAGTATTTT
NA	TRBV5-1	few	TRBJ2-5	CASSLSPGWGQETQYF	TGCGCCAGCAGCTTGAGTCCGGGGTGGGGTCAAGAGACCCAGTACTTC
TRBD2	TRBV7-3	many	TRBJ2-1	CASSLLSGRAHGEQFF	TGTGCCAGCAGCCTACTGAGCGGGAGGGCCCATGGTGAGCAGTTCTTC
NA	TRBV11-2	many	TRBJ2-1	CASGGASNEQFF	TGTGCCAGCGGAGGGGCGTCCAATGAGCAGTTCTTC
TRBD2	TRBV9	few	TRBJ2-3	CASSPQSGGTDTQYF	TGTGCCAGCAGCCCCCAAAGCGGGGGCACAGATACGCAGTATTTT
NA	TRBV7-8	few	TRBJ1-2	CASSPDRLRGYTF	TGTGCCAGCAGCCCAGACAGGCTACGGGGCTACACCTTC
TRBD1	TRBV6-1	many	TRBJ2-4	CASRPGQGLEDIQYF	TGTGCCAGCAGACCCGGACAGGGGCTGGAGGACATTCAGTACTTC
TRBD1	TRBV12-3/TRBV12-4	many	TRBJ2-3	CASSSDRAQYF	TGTGCCAGCAGTTCAGACAGGGCGCAGTATTTT
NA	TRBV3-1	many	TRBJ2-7	CASSQGGRSYEQYF	TGTGCCAGCAGCCAAGGAGGCCGATCCTACGAGCAGTACTTC